This T cell receptor (beta chain) was observed in a study of blood T cell repertoires in COVID-19. Study in general: Sites in the United States, Italy and Spain provided acute and convalescent COVID-19 samples. T cells, B-cell-depleted T cells, or PBMCs provided the cDNA or gDNA that served as material.

Data came from immunoSEQ multiplex PCR; TCRdb stores just in-frame clones and leaves some out. The sample has 120,000 or so clones, roughly 77% seen once; the top ten hold approximately 16%. V shed 4 bases and J 5 bases; nucleotides not matched to a gene: 7. Per the germline V gene, CDR1 is KGHDR and CDR2 is SFDVKD. The CDR3 is made up of 15 amino acids. The source material was peripheral blood. The clonotype comes from a man aged 55 to 69 with active or convalescent COVID-19. V and J are TRBV24-1 and TRBJ2-1, with 7 nucleotides matching TRBD1. CDR3 DNA: TGTGCCACCAGTGACCCCGGGACAGCCAACAATGAGCAGTTCTTC. Protein product: CATSDPGTANNEQFF.